The entry below describes one T cell receptor beta chain. This sample is part of a study of T-cell reconstitution after alpha-beta-depleted transplantation in children. Using unique molecular identifiers, the investigators prepared the TCRbeta library. TCRdb reprocessed the PCR reads with MiXCR, giving one entry per CDR3 protein. Of approximately 350,000 distinct CDR3 sequences listed, more than 10% were seen once; the top ten hold approximately 4.2%. The sequence came from a human donor who donated a stem cell graft to a child with Fanconi anemia. The sequences come from PBMCs, collected from the stem cell graft.

The CDR3 loop is CASTKGGAGTEAFF. Written as DNA, the CDR3 is TGTGCCAGCACTAAAGGGGGAGCGGGAACTGAAGCTTTCTTT. This sequence joins TRBV6-1 and TRBJ1-1; tentatively, D is TRBD1 (6 bases). V lost 7 bases, J lost 5 bases, and 17 bases lay in between. The CDR3 has 14 amino acids. Looked up from germline, CDR1 is MNHNS and CDR2 is SASEGT.